This T cell receptor (beta chain) comes out of a study of OX40 agonist ivuxolimab in advanced cancers. Findings and caveats of the study: Fewer expanded clones were found on average in CD4+ than in CD8+ T cells. CD4+ and CD8+ blood T cells expanded clonally by week 6 at 0.1 to 3.0 mg/kg.

Using immunoSEQ multiplex PCR, the repertoire was profiled, and TCRdb retains in-frame clones only, with some absent. The sample has 55,000 to 70,000 clones; around 89% are singletons. About this clone itself: Antigen: not known.

V lost 4 bases to trimming and J lost 2 bases; unmatched junction nucleotides: 6. The CDR3 contains 15 residues. Germline-derived CDR1 and CDR2 are MGHRA and YSYEKL. The chain uses TRBV4-1 and TRBJ2-3, with 7 bases identical to TRBD1. This specimen was CD4+ or CD8+ T cells sorted from blood, taken in a trial of the OX40 agonist ivuxolimab. The sequence was collected from an adult with an advanced solid tumor such as melanoma, head and neck, liver or kidney cancer. The CDR3 DNA sequence: TGCGCCAGCAGCCCGGGACAGTCCTACACAGATACGCAGTATTTT. Translation: CASSPGQSYTDTQYF.